The rows below give T cell receptor beta chains drawn from one sample of a study of cytotoxic CD8 clonotypes in ibrutinib-treated CLL. Profiling relied on immunoSEQ multiplex PCR, and the TCRdb table lists in-frame clones only, not all of them. The sample holds 200,000 to 250,000 clones, roughly three quarters seen once. The source material was PBMCs, sampled after 12 months of ibrutinib treatment. Every receptor here comes from a human donor with chronic lymphocytic leukemia. CDR3s include the opening cysteine and the closing phenylalanine or tryptophan. Each record gives: D gene, J gene, V gene, clone size, CDR3 DNA, CDR3 protein. The D gene is left open where the match is weak. Rows may omit the clone size; those that give it use once, few, many or a size class.

TRBD1 | TRBJ1-5 | TRBV4-1 | few | TGCGCCAGCAGCCAACCTCGACAGGGTAGGAATCAGCCCCAGCATTTT | CASSQPRQGRNQPQHF
TRBD1 | TRBJ2-7 | TRBV27 | few | TGTGCCAGCGGGCGGACAGGGTTGGAGACCTACGAGCAGTACTTC | CASGRTGLETYEQYF
NA | TRBJ2-7 | TRBV6-5 | NA | TGTGCCAGCAGTTACTCGAGTAGGGCCTGGGTCTACGAGCAGTACTTC | CASSYSSRAWVYEQYF
NA | TRBJ1-2 | TRBV14 | NA | TGTGCCAGCAGCCAAGATTTTACGGGCGGCTACACCTTC | CASSQDFTGGYTF
NA | TRBJ2-7 | TRBV5-4 | NA | TGTGCCAGCAGCTTGGGCAGGGAATATTCCTACGAGCAGTACTTC | CASSLGREYSYEQYF
TRBD1 | TRBJ2-7 | TRBV6-6 | NA | TGTGCCAGCAGGGAAGACAGGGGGTTCTACGAGCAGTACTTC | CASREDRGFYEQYF
TRBD1 | TRBJ1-1 | TRBV11-2 | NA | TGTGCCAGCAGCTTAGTATGGGACAGGGGAAAAGCTTTCTTT | CASSLVWDRGKAFF
TRBD1 | TRBJ1-3 | TRBV18 | many | TGTGCCAGCTCAACGGGGACAGGGGGGTCTGGAAACACCATATATTTT | CASSTGTGGSGNTIYF
NA | TRBJ2-3 | TRBV28 | once | TGTGCCAGCAGTTTCCGGACGCAGTATTTT | CASSFRTQYF
NA | TRBJ2-3 | TRBV2 | NA | TGTGCCAGCATCCCTCCTAGCACAGATACGCAGTATTTT | CASIPPSTDTQYF
TRBD1 | TRBJ2-7 | TRBV18 | NA | TGTGCCAGCTCGGGAGACAGGGGTCATTTCTACGAGCAGTACTTC | CASSGDRGHFYEQYF
TRBD2 | TRBJ2-5 | TRBV7-9 | NA | TGTGCCAGCAGCTCGGGACTAGCGGGGATCGAGACCCAGTACTTC | CASSSGLAGIETQYF
TRBD1 | TRBJ2-5 | TRBV7-3 | NA | TGTGCCAGCAGCCCGTACAGGGGAGAGACCCAGTACTTC | CASSPYRGETQYF
NA | TRBJ2-1 | TRBV7-9 | NA | TGTGCCAGCAGCCCCCGGGGGCAGTCATCCTACAATGAGCAGTTCTTC | CASSPRGQSSYNEQFF
TRBD1 | TRBJ2-7 | TRBV10-3 | NA | TGTGCCATCCAAGACAGGGGCAAGGACTTACTATCCTACGAGCAGTACTTC | CAIQDRGKDLLSYEQYF
NA | TRBJ1-3 | TRBV6-5 | NA | TGTGCCAGCAGTTGGGCAGCTGGAAACACCATATATTTT | CASSWAAGNTIYF
NA | TRBJ2-1 | TRBV29-1 | NA | TGCAGCGCCACTGTTGGAGGGCCAGTCAATGAGCAGTTCTTC | CSATVGGPVNEQFF
TRBD2 | TRBJ2-6 | TRBV7-9 | NA | TGTGCCAGCAGCGCCGCCCGACTAGCGGGAGTCTCTGGGGCCAACGTCCTGACTTTC | CASSAARLAGVSGANVLTF
TRBD1 | TRBJ1-5 | TRBV7-9 | NA | TGTGCCAGCAGCTTAGTCCCCGACAGGGGCGAGGGCAATCAGCCCCAGCATTTT | CASSLVPDRGEGNQPQHF
NA | TRBJ2-1 | TRBV19 | NA | TGTGCCAGTAGTATGGGGGGTAGCTCCTACAATGAGCAGTTCTTC | CASSMGGSSYNEQFF
NA | TRBJ2-1 | TRBV6-5 | once | TGTGCCAGCAGTTACTCCTACGCTAACAATGAGCAGTTCTTC | CASSYSYANNEQFF
NA | TRBJ1-3 | TRBV6-5 | NA | TGTGCCAGCAGTTACTCGCCAGGGAGCTCTGGAAACACCATATATTTT | CASSYSPGSSGNTIYF
NA | TRBJ1-1 | TRBV21-1 | NA | TGTGCCAGCAGCAAAGTCGAGGTTTCTGAAGCTTTCTTT | CASSKVEVSEAFF
NA | TRBJ2-3 | TRBV7-3 | NA | TGTGCCAGCAGCCGTGACTCCGCTAGCACAGATACGCAGTATTTT | CASSRDSASTDTQYF
NA | TRBJ2-7 | TRBV5-1 | NA | TGCGCCAGCAGCTTGGGGGTGACTGGCTACGAGCAGTACTTC | CASSLGVTGYEQYF
NA | TRBJ1-5 | TRBV6-4 | NA | TGTGCCAGCAGTGACTCGGGTGCGCAGCCCCAGCATTTT | CASSDSGAQPQHF